Shown below are 23 T cell receptor beta chains from a single sample sequenced in a study of T cell responses to AZD1222 COVID-19 vaccine (dated by TCRdb to about 2021). The time point tag for this specimen amounts to: about 28 days (+/-7) after the second vaccine dose. Preparation of the library involved the immunoSEQ multiplex PCR assay. The immuneACCESS repertoire file appears here via TCRdb, limited to in-frame rearrangements. These files lack a portion of the clones; in checked studies, under half of the deficit traces to unresolved V genes, and the cause of the others is not known. The sample table holds fewer than 110,000 clones, of which about 89% were seen once. The ten most abundant clones make up around 5.9% of the sample. Sequenced material: peripheral blood, taken 28 days after the second AZD1222 dose. The receptors shown here come from an adult who received the AZD1222 COVID-19 vaccine.

The chain combines TRBV25-1 with TRBJ2-1; no firm D call. Per the germline V gene, CDR1 is MGHDK and CDR2 is SYGVNS. The V and J ends lost 3 bases and 9 bases respectively, with 9 bases between them. The CDR3 has 12 amino acids. The CDR3, as DNA: TGTGCCAGCAGTGAGGACGGATTTGAGCAGTTCTTC. Translation gives CASSEDGFEQFF.

The genes are TRBV9 and TRBJ1-1, with 8 bases fitting TRBD1. The length of the CDR3 is 14 residues. V gave up 3 bases and J gave up 1 base; unmatched junction bases: 2. Germline values: CDR1 SGDLS, CDR2 YYNGEE. CDR3 nucleotides: TGTGCCAGCAGCGCCAGGGGGCGGAACACTGAAGCTTTCTTT. Amino acid sequence: CASSARGRNTEAFF. Together with reference TRBV9 and TRBJ1-1, the CDR3 gives the full variable domain: DSGVTQTPKHLITATGQRVTLRCSPRSGDLSVYWYQQSLDQGLQFLIQYYNGEERAKGNILERFSAQQFPDLHSELNLSSLELGDSALYFCASSARGRNTEAFFGQGTRLTVV.

The chain combines TRBV6-4 with TRBJ2-1, with 14 bases fitting TRBD2. After removal of 5 bases from V and 4 bases from J, the junction contained 4 bases not matched to a gene. This CDR3 is built from 16 residues. CDR1 and CDR2 from the germline V gene are MRHNA and SNTAGT. In DNA form, the CDR3 reads TGTGCCAGCAGTCCGACTAGCGGGGGGGATTACAATGAGCAGTTCTTC. It encodes CASSPTSGGDYNEQFF.

V is TRBV5-4 and J is TRBJ1-2; perhaps TRBD1 as D (6 bases). This CDR3 has 12 amino acids. Trimming removed 2 bases at V and 8 bases at J, with 10 bases between. The germline V gene has CDR1 SGHNT and CDR2 YYREEE (reference sequence). For the CDR3, the DNA is TGTGCCAGCAGCTTTGGACAGACAGGCTACACCTTC. This gives the protein CASSFGQTGYTF.

CDR3 loop: CASSPQGYNEQFF. The DNA for the CDR3 is TGTGCCAGCAGCCCACAGGGGTACAATGAGCAGTTCTTC. The chain joins TRBV12-3 or TRBV12-4 to TRBJ2-1, with 7 bases lining up with TRBD1. This CDR3 comprises 13 residues. J was trimmed by 4 bases and V by 6 bases; bases with no gene match: 3.

This chain joins TRBV12-3 or TRBV12-4 and TRBJ2-4; 8 nucleotides line up with TRBD1. V was pared by 3 bases and J by 9 bases, with 4 bases of the junction left unmatched. This CDR3 spans 13 amino acids. The DNA for the CDR3 is TGTGCCAGCAGTTTTAACAGGGGGAGCATTCAGTACTTC. As protein: CASSFNRGSIQYF.

The chain carries TRBV7-7 and TRBJ1-2; unclear D gene. The V gene's germline CDR1 is SSHAT and CDR2 FNYEAQ (reference sequence). The length of the CDR3 is 17 residues. V dropped 0 bases and J dropped 0 bases, with 14 bases sitting between them. As DNA, the CDR3 is TGTGCCAGCAGCTTAGCAAGACAACCACCTACTAACTATGGCTACACCTTC. It translates to CASSLARQPPTNYGYTF.

The chain employs TRBV7-8 and TRBJ1-6; the D gene is possibly TRBD1 (5 bases). V was trimmed by 1 base and J by 7 bases, leaving 14 bases between them. Per the germline V gene, CDR1 is SGHVS and CDR2 is FQNEAQ. The CDR3 has 16 amino acids. The CDR3 sequence: CASSLEGWVGNSPLHF. CDR3 nucleotide sequence: TGTGCCAGCAGCTTAGAGGGGTGGGTTGGAAATTCACCCCTCCACTTT.

This clone was counted a single time. The CDR3 coding sequence is TGTGCCAGCAGCGTAGAGATGGGACAGATGAACACTGAAGCTTTCTTT. This translates into CASSVEMGQMNTEAFF. This chain joins TRBV9 and TRBJ1-1; the match to TRBD1 covers 7 bases. The CDR3 covers 16 residues. With V trimmed by 0 bases and J by 0 bases, 5 bases remained unmatched. Germline CDR1 and CDR2: SGDLS and YYNGEE.

The chain carries TRBV6-5 and TRBJ1-5, with D tentatively TRBD1 (6 bases). Germline V gene lookup returns CDR1 MNHEY and CDR2 SVGAGI. This CDR3 has 14 residues. V was shortened by 6 bases and J by 5 bases, with 14 bases between the two germline ends. The CDR3 bases are TGTGCCAGCAGAACCACAGGGACCCATCAGCCCCAGCATTTT. This sequence encodes CASRTTGTHQPQHF.

The V gene is TRBV6-5, the J gene TRBJ1-1, with TRBD1 as a possible D gene (6 bases). The germline CDR1 and CDR2 sequences are MNHEY and SVGAGI. The V end lost 6 bases, the J end lost 0 bases, and 11 bases lay between the germline ends. This CDR3 comprises 14 residues. CDR3 residues: CASRRGTLNTEAFF. The DNA of the CDR3 is TGTGCCAGCAGAAGGGGGACACTGAACACTGAAGCTTTCTTT.

The CDR3 region has the DNA TGCGCCAGCAGCTTGGCGGGGCAACAAGAGACCCAGTACTTC. Protein: CASSLAGQQETQYF. The rearrangement uses TRBV5-1 and TRBJ2-5, with D possibly being TRBD1 or TRBD2 (5 bases each). V was clipped by 0 bases and J by 2 bases, with 8 bases between them. The CDR3 is made up of 14 amino acids. Germline lookup yields CDR1 SGHRS and CDR2 YFSETQ.

The V and J genes are TRBV7-9 and TRBJ2-1, with 10 bases aligning to TRBD2. V was clipped by 4 bases and J by 2 bases; unmatched bases: 8. CDR1 and CDR2 (germline): SEHNR, FQNEAQ (reference sequence). CDR3 length: 17 residues. Written as DNA, the CDR3 is TGTGCCAGCAGCTCAGCCTCCCTAGCGGGAGCCTACAATGAGCAGTTCTTC. Amino acids: CASSSASLAGAYNEQFF.

This rearrangement joins TRBV14 to TRBJ2-7, with 8 bases matching TRBD1. Germline V lookup: CDR1 SGHDN, CDR2 FVKESK. V trimming: 1 base; J trimming: 2 bases; junction bases outside the gene matches: 7. CDR3 length: 16 residues. Here the CDR3 reads CASSQARDRPTYEQYF. The CDR3 DNA reads as TGTGCCAGCAGCCAAGCGAGGGACAGGCCTACCTACGAGCAGTACTTC.

The chain couples TRBV2 to TRBJ1-2, with 8 positions matching TRBD1. CDR3 length: 14 amino acids. The germline V gene has CDR1 SNHLY and CDR2 FYNNEI. V shed 1 base and J 6 bases; nucleotides not matched to a gene: 4. CDR3 in amino acids: CASSEGTGPHGYTF. CDR3 nucleotides: TGTGCCAGCAGTGAAGGGACAGGGCCCCATGGCTACACCTTC.

This sequence joins TRBV4-1 and TRBJ2-7, with TRBD2 as a possible D gene (5 bases). V dropped 4 bases and J dropped 2 bases, with 12 bases sitting between them. CDR1 and CDR2 from the germline V gene are MGHRA and YSYEKL. The CDR3 length is 14 residues. Here the CDR3 reads CASSLDVGTYEQYF. The CDR3, as DNA: TGCGCCAGCAGCCTTGATGTCGGGACCTACGAGCAGTACTTC.

This clone was detected once. CDR3 sequence (DNA): TGCAGCGGTCGGACAGGGGTCACTGAAGCTTTCTTT. Translating gives CSGRTGVTEAFF. The chain uses TRBV29-1 and TRBJ1-1; 9 bases match TRBD1. CDR1 SQVTM and CDR2 ANQGSEA come from the germline V gene. The CDR3 contains 12 residues. V shed 7 bases and J 4 bases; nucleotides not matched to a gene: 4.

The gene calls are TRBV12-3 or TRBV12-4 and TRBJ2-1; TRBD2 matches at 7 bases. The CDR3 extends over 13 amino acids. The V gene end was trimmed by 8 bases and the J gene end by 8 bases; junction bases not matched to a gene: 9. The CDR3 sequence: CASSPGGWDEQFF. DNA for the CDR3: TGTGCCAGCTCCCCGGGGGGTTGGGATGAGCAGTTCTTC.

In nucleotides, the CDR3 is TGTGCCAGCAGTTTAGGCCTTTACGAGCAGTACTTC. Translation: CASSLGLYEQYF. The chain uses TRBV12-3 or TRBV12-4 and TRBJ2-7; D remains unclear. This CDR3 spans 12 amino acids. Trimming stripped 1 base from V and 4 bases from J, with 5 bases between.

As to this clone: A single base separates this from a much larger clone, so it may be a read error. This chain connects TRBV13 to TRBJ1-1; D is unclear. Germline V gene lookup returns CDR1 PRHDT and CDR2 FYEKMQ (reference sequence). V was cut by 5 bases and J by 3 bases, with 4 bases left in between. The CDR3 is made up of 11 amino acids. The CDR3 region is CASSPDTEAFF. As DNA, the CDR3 is TGTGCCAGCAGCCCGGACACTGAAGCTTTCTTT.

The chain combines TRBV7-9 with TRBJ2-1, with D unclear. Germline CDR1 reads SEHNR; CDR2 reads FQNEAQ (reference sequence). This CDR3 has 12 amino acids. V lost 5 bases and J 8 bases, leaving 10 bases between the germline ends. CDR3 region: CASSGVRYEQFF. CDR3 coding DNA: TGTGCCAGCAGCGGTGTGAGGTATGAGCAGTTCTTC.

J is TRBJ1-6 and V is TRBV5-1; D might be TRBD1 (6 bases). The CDR3 loop spans 14 amino acids. CDR1 is SGHRS and CDR2 is YFSETQ in the germline V gene. The V end was cut by 7 bases, the J end by 10 bases, with 18 bases between. Here the CDR3 DNA reads TGCGCCAGCGCAAGGGGGGGGATGGGGTCACCCCTCCACTTT. Translating gives CASARGGMGSPLHF.

This rearrangement joins TRBV27 to TRBJ1-2, with 7 bases that match TRBD1. CDR1 and CDR2 (germline): MNHEY, SMNVEV (reference sequence). CDR3 length: 14 residues. V shed 5 bases and J 8 bases; nucleotides not matched to a gene: 11. In DNA, the CDR3 is TGTGCCAGCAGTCGCAGACAGGGCTTGAAAGGCTACACCTTC. Its translation is CASSRRQGLKGYTF.